The 20 T cell receptor beta chains reported below all come from one sample, sequenced in a study of response to subunit inactivated influenza vaccine. TCRdb re-called the RT-PCR reads through MiXCR, storing one row per CDR3 protein. The repertoire holds approximately 730,000 distinct CDR3 sequences, with about 15% as singletons. Material: PBMCs from blood, obtained less than 15 days before vaccination. The receptors were gathered from a man aged 50 or older who received an inactivated influenza vaccine.

The chain combines TRBV20-1 with TRBJ2-2; the D gene is possibly TRBD2 (5 bases). The CDR3 contains 15 residues. Trimming shortened V by 2 bases and J by 4 bases, and 14 bases separated the two germline ends. CDR1 and CDR2 (germline): DFQATT, SNEGSKA (reference sequence). CDR3 nucleotide sequence: TGCAGTGCTAGAAGGGCGGGTTCGGTCACCGGGGAGCTGTTTTTT. Translating gives CSARRAGSVTGELFF.

V is TRBV5-1 and J is TRBJ2-2; 8 positions agree with TRBD1. Germline V gene data show CDR1 as SGHRS and CDR2 as YFSETQ. CDR3 length: 15 amino acids. With 0 bases clipped from V and 4 bases from J, the junction kept 2 bases outside the gene matches. CDR3 nucleotides: TGCGCCAGCAGCTTGGCCCAGGGGGCCACCGGGGAGCTGTTTTTT. As protein: CASSLAQGATGELFF.

This clonotype was seen repeatedly, ten times or more. The chain couples TRBV5-6 to TRBJ1-2; 11 bases fit TRBD1. The V gene end was trimmed by 0 bases and the J gene end by 4 bases; junction bases not matched to a gene: 2. The CDR3 spans 15 residues. Per the germline V gene, CDR1 is SGHDT and CDR2 is YYEEEE. CDR3 in DNA: TGTGCCAGCAGCTTGGGCGGGACAGGGGGCTATGGCTACACCTTC. This gives the protein CASSLGGTGGYGYTF. Looking up the rest from reference TRBV5-6 and TRBJ1-2 gives the full variable domain: DAGVTQSPTHLIKTRGQQVTLRCSPKSGHDTVSWYQQALGQGPQFIFQYYEEEERQRGNFPDRFSGHQFPNYSSELNVNALLLGDSALYLCASSLGGTGGYGYTFGSGTRLTVV.

The chain recombines TRBV12-3 or TRBV12-4 with TRBJ2-2; D is unclear. V shed 4 bases and J shed 6 bases, with 12 bases lying between them. This CDR3 has 14 amino acids. The CDR3 region has the DNA TGTGCCAGCAGTTCGGCCCTTGTGGCCGGGGAGCTGTTTTTT. As protein: CASSSALVAGELFF.

The V and J genes are TRBV12-3 or TRBV12-4 and TRBJ2-7; 9 bases match TRBD1. CDR3 length: 14 amino acids. J was trimmed by 4 bases and V by 5 bases; bases with no gene match: 6. The CDR3 reads CASSGGQGIYEQYF. The DNA for the CDR3 is TGTGCCAGCAGTGGGGGACAGGGAATATACGAGCAGTACTTC.

This chain joins TRBV6-2 or TRBV6-3 and TRBJ2-3, with 7 bases identical to TRBD2. The J segment lost 3 bases and the V segment lost 5 bases, leaving 5 bases of the junction unmatched. The CDR3 has 14 amino acids. Per germline, CDR1 MNHEY and CDR2 SVGEGT. In nucleotides, the CDR3 is TGTGCCAGCAGTCCGGGACTATGGACAGATACGCAGTATTTT. Translation: CASSPGLWTDTQYF.

This clonotype turned up a few times. CDR3 sequence: CASSQNLGSEQYF. The DNA of the CDR3 is TGCGCCAGCAGCCAAAACCTAGGTTCTGAGCAGTACTTC. The genes are TRBV5-1 and TRBJ2-7; no reliable D call. CDR3 length: 13 residues. The V gene lost 4 bases and the J gene lost 7 bases, with 15 bases spanning the gap. Germline V gives CDR1 SGHRS, CDR2 YFSETQ.

The table lists this clonotype with a few counts. The chain carries TRBV20-1 and TRBJ2-3; D unresolved. Trimming took 5 bases from V and 0 from J, leaving 9 bases between them. CDR3 length equals 13 residues. Germline-derived CDR1 and CDR2 are DFQATT and SNEGSKA (reference sequence). The CDR3 region has the DNA TGCAGTGCTCCACACTCTAGCACAGATACGCAGTATTTT. Protein: CSAPHSSTDTQYF.

This clonotype was observed a few times. J is TRBJ1-4 and V is TRBV12-3 or TRBV12-4; 7 bases line up with TRBD1. The CDR3 loop spans 14 amino acids. V was clipped by 2 bases and J by 8 bases; unmatched bases: 5. The CDR3 spells CASSLRQGEEKLFF. The CDR3 DNA reads as TGTGCCAGCAGTTTACGACAGGGAGAAGAAAAACTGTTTTTT.

This clonotype was observed a few times. The chain couples TRBV4-2 to TRBJ2-7, with 11 bases aligning to TRBD2. With V trimmed by 4 bases and J by 5 bases, 7 bases remained unmatched. The CDR3 contains 15 residues. Germline lookup yields CDR1 LGHNA and CDR2 YNFKEQ. CDR3 amino acids: CASSRTQGLADEQYF. DNA of the CDR3: TGTGCCAGCAGCCGGACCCAGGGACTAGCGGACGAGCAGTACTTC.

The chain joins TRBV7-2 to TRBJ2-3, with 8 bases aligning to TRBD2. The germline V gene has CDR1 SGHTA and CDR2 FQGNSA. Trimming at V came to 4 bases and at J to 6 bases, leaving 6 bases not matched to a gene. The CDR3 totals 14 residues. This CDR3 reads CASSSSSGRDTQYF. CDR3 in DNA: TGTGCCAGCAGCTCGTCTAGCGGGCGGGATACGCAGTATTTT.

This clonotype showed up many times. J is TRBJ1-2 and V is TRBV5-1, with no clear D. The CDR3 has 13 amino acids. V gave up 0 bases and J gave up 1 base, with 4 bases separating them. Germline V gene lookup returns CDR1 SGHRS and CDR2 YFSETQ. The CDR3 nucleotides read TGCGCCAGCAGCTTGGAGAGTAACTATGGCTACACCTTC. Its translation is CASSLESNYGYTF.

The chain uses TRBV4-2 and TRBJ1-5; D gene uncertain. The CDR3 length is 13 residues. The V end was cut by 0 bases, the J end by 7 bases, with 7 bases between. Looked up from germline, CDR1 is LGHNA and CDR2 is YNFKEQ. This chain's CDR3 is CASSQDVRQPQHF. For the CDR3, the DNA is TGTGCCAGCAGCCAAGATGTGAGGCAGCCCCAGCATTTT.

This clonotype was picked up many times. The chain couples TRBV12-3 or TRBV12-4 to TRBJ2-2; 7 bases agree with TRBD2. The CDR3 has 15 amino acids. The ends lost 6 bases at V and 2 bases at J; junction bases unmatched: 6. CDR3 sequence reads: CASRPSGANTGELFF. The CDR3 DNA is TGTGCCAGCAGACCTAGCGGAGCTAACACCGGGGAGCTGTTTTTT.

A few counts support this clonotype. Here the CDR3 reads CASQDDLGYGYTF. As DNA, the CDR3 is TGCGCCAGCCAAGACGATCTAGGGTATGGCTACACCTTC. The V and J genes are TRBV5-1 and TRBJ1-2, with D uncertain. CDR1 and CDR2 from the germline V gene are SGHRS and YFSETQ. The CDR3 totals 13 residues. The ends were cut back, 7 bases at V and 5 bases at J, with 15 bases in the middle.

This clonotype was detected only a few times. The chain is built from TRBV6-2 or TRBV6-3 and TRBJ2-1, with 7 bases lining up with TRBD1. V lost 0 bases, J lost 13 bases, and 9 bases stayed unmatched. Germline values: CDR1 MNHEY, CDR2 SVGEGT. This CDR3 has 14 amino acids. CDR3 nucleotide sequence: TGTGCCAGCAGTTACTCCTCCAGGGGGTTTGATCAGTTCTTC. It specifies CASSYSSRGFDQFF.

Note on this clonotype: This may be a read error: a much more frequent sequence differs by one nucleotide. This chain joins TRBV2 and TRBJ2-3, with 8 bases lining up with TRBD2. There are 18 residues in the CDR3. The germline V gene has CDR1 SNHLY and CDR2 FYNNEI. CDR3 sequence (DNA): TGTACCAGCAGTTTGGTGTCCCCCTTAGCGGGATGGGCAGATACGCAGTATTTT. Translating gives CTSSLVSPLAGWADTQYF.

At least ten counts were recorded for this clonotype. The CDR3 reads CASSSTWEQFF. The CDR3 bases are TGCGCCAGCAGCTCGACATGGGAGCAGTTCTTC. The chain couples TRBV5-1 to TRBJ2-1; D uncertain. Germline CDR1 is SGHRS and CDR2 is YFSETQ. V was pared by 3 bases and J by 10 bases, with 8 bases between. CDR3 length: 11 amino acids.

The genes are TRBV5-1 and TRBJ2-1, with 7 bases fitting TRBD2. CDR1 and CDR2 from the germline V gene are SGHRS and YFSETQ. V trimming: 0 bases; J trimming: 8 bases; junction bases outside the gene matches: 8. The CDR3 has 15 residues. The CDR3 DNA is TGCGCCAGCAGCTTGGGATCCAGCGGGGTGGATGAGCAGTTCTTC. This gives the protein CASSLGSSGVDEQFF.

V and J are TRBV5-6 and TRBJ2-5; D uncertain. Germline assignment: CDR1 SGHDT and CDR2 YYEEEE. V lost 1 base and J 5 bases, leaving 15 bases between the germline ends. This CDR3 contains 15 residues. DNA for the CDR3: TGTGCCAGCAGCTTGATCGTGGGGATAGGGGAGACCCAGTACTTC. Amino acids: CASSLIVGIGETQYF.